A selection of T cell receptor beta chains follows, all from one sample in a study of blood T cell repertoires in COVID-19. This table comes from immunoSEQ multiplex PCR, and its TCRdb copy is limited to in-frame clones, with some not included. There are 110,000 or so clones in the sample; about 80% occur only once, and around 6.6% lies in the top ten. The sequenced material came from peripheral blood. Receptors originate from a man between 65 and 85 years old with acute or convalescent COVID-19. Both conserved end residues are trimmed from each CDR3.

j_call | v_call | cdr3_aa
TRBJ2-5 | TRBV5-8 | ASSSFRETQY
TRBJ2-7 | TRBV12-3/TRBV12-4 | ASTSPAGEQY
TRBJ1-2 | TRBV7-2 | ASSLVDTLYGYT
TRBJ1-1 | TRBV30 | AWSDGTGPYFAEAF
TRBJ2-5 | TRBV10-3 | AATDRGQETQY
TRBJ2-2 | TRBV7-3 | ASSFEGATNTGELF
TRBJ2-3 | TRBV5-1 | ASAPGGAADTQY
TRBJ1-2 | TRBV7-8 | ASSGGLNYGYT
TRBJ2-5 | TRBV20-1 | SASGSGVQETQY
TRBJ2-5 | TRBV28 | ASSSPVGGNHETQY
TRBJ1-1 | TRBV5-4 | ASSSPGAGNTEAF
TRBJ2-6 | TRBV30 | AWSVQLLGANVLT
TRBJ2-3 | TRBV11-2 | ASSYEFREDTQY
TRBJ1-6 | TRBV30 | AGGTGVRQDLNSPLH
TRBJ1-2 | TRBV28 | ASRGRVGGYT
TRBJ1-5 | TRBV15 | ATSRGAGESGQPQH
TRBJ1-2 | TRBV3-1/TRBV3-2 | ASSQGGQVAWYGYT
TRBJ1-3 | TRBV30 | ACQGQGRNTIY
TRBJ2-7 | TRBV11-2 | ASSLVTGGLGEQY
TRBJ2-3 | TRBV7-3 | ASSLRRGPTDTQY
TRBJ2-3 | TRBV30 | AWSGTGGRGLYTQY
TRBJ1-1 | TRBV27 | ASSDRGPTEAF
TRBJ2-5 | TRBV2 | ASSGDRVQETQY
TRBJ2-3 | TRBV4-1 | ASSQETGRGRRDTQY
TRBJ2-5 | TRBV28 | ASSFLTGTASQETQY
TRBJ1-2 | TRBV27 | ASSLSISGDYGYT
TRBJ1-2 | TRBV19 | ASRTGAQDYGYT
TRBJ2-4 | TRBV7-2 | ASSFGTAAENIQY
TRBJ1-5 | TRBV10-2 | ASSGQFNQPQH
TRBJ1-2 | TRBV14 | ASSRFTGGENGYT
TRBJ2-7 | TRBV28 | ASSLPAGDSEQY
TRBJ2-2 | TRBV7-9 | ASSLVITGTGELF
TRBJ2-1 | TRBV6-2/TRBV6-3 | ASSSPSYNEQF
TRBJ1-2 | TRBV3-1/TRBV3-2 | ASSLKGTAYGYT
TRBJ1-3 | TRBV11-2 | ASSRRVGGFSGNTIY
TRBJ2-3 | TRBV11-2 | ASSLGEAASGSTDTQY
TRBJ2-7 | TRBV7-2 | ASSLVATGGTGGLYEQY
TRBJ1-6 | TRBV19 | ASSPREGNGSYNSPLH
TRBJ2-7 | TRBV2 | ASSEQGAYNEQY
TRBJ1-1 | TRBV3-1/TRBV3-2 | ASSQKIGTV
TRBJ2-2 | TRBV15 | ATSRTGAEAGELF
TRBJ1-2 | TRBV29-1 | SVEDGGGGYGYT
TRBJ1-4 | TRBV19 | ASSPGEEKLF
TRBJ1-4 | TRBV27 | ASSFQYNEKLF
TRBJ1-6 | TRBV29-1 | SVGETGPNSPLH
TRBJ1-5 | TRBV4-3 | ASSQAVYSNQPQH
TRBJ2-1 | TRBV7-9 | ASSSIAGRPYNEQF
TRBJ2-3 | TRBV7-3 | ASSFAGSDTQY
TRBJ1-5 | TRBV5-8 | ASSSGSKYSNQPQH
TRBJ2-5 | TRBV5-4 | ASSSNRVRGETQY
TRBJ2-1 | TRBV18 | ASSPGLAGGNNEQF
TRBJ1-2 | TRBV15 | ATSRDGGGGYT
TRBJ2-5 | TRBV7-3 | ASSSGQGTSQY
TRBJ2-1 | TRBV7-2 | ASSLAGGHREQF
TRBJ1-1 | TRBV5-1 | ASSYTGGASTEAF